This T cell receptor beta chain came from a study of blood T cell repertoires in COVID-19. The CDR3 is made up of 17 amino acids. J was trimmed by 0 bases and V by 1 base; bases with no gene match: 3. Looked up from germline, CDR1 is SGHVS and CDR2 is FQNEAQ. Measured with immunoSEQ multiplex PCR; TCRdb has only the in-frame clones, and not every one. The profile shows more than 200,000 clones, around 86% of them singletons. The sequenced material came from peripheral blood. The J gene is TRBJ2-1, the V gene TRBV7-8; 10 positions agree with TRBD2. This receptor was taken from a man of 80 years or more with acute or convalescent COVID-19. Here the CDR3 reads CASSLVSSGGSYNEQFF. The CDR3 DNA reads TGTGCCAGCAGCTTAGTGTCTAGCGGGGGCTCCTACAATGAGCAGTTCTTC.